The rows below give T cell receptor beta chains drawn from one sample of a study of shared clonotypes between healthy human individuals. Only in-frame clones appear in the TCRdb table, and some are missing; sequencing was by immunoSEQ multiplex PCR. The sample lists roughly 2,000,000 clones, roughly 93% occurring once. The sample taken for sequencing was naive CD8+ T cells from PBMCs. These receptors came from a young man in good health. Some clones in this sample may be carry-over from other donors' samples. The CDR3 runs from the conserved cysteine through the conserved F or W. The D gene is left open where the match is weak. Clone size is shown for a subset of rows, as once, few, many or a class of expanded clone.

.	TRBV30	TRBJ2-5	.	TGTGCCTGGAGTGCTACCATTATCTACCAAGAGACCCAGTACTTC	CAWSATIIYQETQYF
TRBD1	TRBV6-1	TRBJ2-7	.	TGTGCCAGCAGTACCCCCTGGACAGGCTCCTACGAGCAGTACTTC	CASSTPWTGSYEQYF
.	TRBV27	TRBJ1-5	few	TGTGCCAGCAGTTTAATTGGGAGCAATCAGCCCCAGCATTTT	CASSLIGSNQPQHF
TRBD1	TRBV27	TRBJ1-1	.	TGTGCCAGCAGTTTATCTGCCCTCGGACAGGAGTTGGAGGAAGCTTTCTTT	CASSLSALGQELEEAFF
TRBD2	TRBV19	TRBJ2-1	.	TGTGCCAGTAGTATAGTAGCGGGGGATTACAATGAGCAGTTCTTC	CASSIVAGDYNEQFF
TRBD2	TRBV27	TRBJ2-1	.	TGTGCCAGCAGTCCCCAGGGGGGTAATAGCGGGAGTGACAATGAGCAGTTCTTC	CASSPQGGNSGSDNEQFF
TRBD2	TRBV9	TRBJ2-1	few	TGTGCCAGCAGCGTACCACATAGCGGGCTCCGCTCCTACAATGAGCAGTTCTTC	CASSVPHSGLRSYNEQFF
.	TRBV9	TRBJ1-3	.	TGTGCCAGCAGCCCCAATTGGGAGACAGCCGAATCTGGAAACACCATATATTTT	CASSPNWETAESGNTIYF
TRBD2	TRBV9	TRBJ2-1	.	TGTGCCAGCTCCCGGACTAGCACTTTTTCGTTGATCTACAATGAGCAGTTCTTC	CASSRTSTFSLIYNEQFF
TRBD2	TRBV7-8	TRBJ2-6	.	TGTGCCAGCAGCTTAGGGGCAAGCGGGAGTCGTGGGGCCAACGTCCTGACTTTC	CASSLGASGSRGANVLTF
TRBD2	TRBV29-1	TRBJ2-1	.	TGCAGCGTTGGGACTAGCGGTTCCTACAATGAGCAGTTCTTC	CSVGTSGSYNEQFF
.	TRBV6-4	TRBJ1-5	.	TGTGCCAGCAGTGACTCGGTTGGAACCAAGCCCCAGCATTTT	CASSDSVGTKPQHF
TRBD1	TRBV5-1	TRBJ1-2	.	TGCGCCAGCAGCAGTACAGGGGTGGGATATGGCTACACCTTC	CASSSTGVGYGYTF
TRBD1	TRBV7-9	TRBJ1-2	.	TGTGCCAGCAGCTTTGGGACAGGGGGCGACGACTATGGCTACACCTTC	CASSFGTGGDDYGYTF
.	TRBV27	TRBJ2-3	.	TGTGCCAGCAGTTTATGGGGGGCTGCAGATACGCAGTATTTT	CASSLWGAADTQYF
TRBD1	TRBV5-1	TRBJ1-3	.	TGCGCCAGCAGCCCCGGGACAGGGAGGGGAGGAAACACCATATATTTT	CASSPGTGRGGNTIYF
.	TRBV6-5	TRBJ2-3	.	TGTGCCAGCAGTTCACGAGAGTCTAGCACAGATACGCAGTATTTT	CASSSRESSTDTQYF
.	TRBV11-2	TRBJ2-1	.	TGTGCCAGCAGGGGAATCCGGGGAGACAATGAGCAGTTCTTC	CASRGIRGDNEQFF
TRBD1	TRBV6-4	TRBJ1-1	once	TGTGCCAGCAGGCGGACAGGGGAGGTCACTGAAGCTTTCTTT	CASRRTGEVTEAFF
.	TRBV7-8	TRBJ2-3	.	TGTGCCAGCAGCTTAGGAACAGATACGCAGTATTTT	CASSLGTDTQYF
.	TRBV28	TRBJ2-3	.	TGTGCCAGCAGTCCCCAGTACCCACTCAGGGGAAGGCCAGATACGCAGTATTTT	CASSPQYPLRGRPDTQYF
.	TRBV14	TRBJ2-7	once	TGTGCCAGCAGCCCGACGATCCGAAAAGGCGAGCAGTACTTC	CASSPTIRKGEQYF
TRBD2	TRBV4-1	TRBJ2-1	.	TGCGCCAGCAGCCCCCACCTGGCGGGAGGCCCCAATGAGCAGTTCTTC	CASSPHLAGGPNEQFF
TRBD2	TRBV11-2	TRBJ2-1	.	TGTGCCAGCAGCTCCCGGACTAGCGGGAGGGCCGTCTACAATGAGCAGTTCTTC	CASSSRTSGRAVYNEQFF
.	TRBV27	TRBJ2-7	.	TGTGCCAGCAGTTTAAAGGGTCTTTCCTACGAGCAGTACTTC	CASSLKGLSYEQYF
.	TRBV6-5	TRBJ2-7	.	TGTGCCAGCAGCCAGAGGGGGGGGCTCTCCTACGAGCAGTACTTC	CASSQRGGLSYEQYF
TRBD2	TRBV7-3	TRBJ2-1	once	TGTGCCAGCAGCCCTCTAAGCGGGAGGGCCCCCGATGAGCAGTTCTTC	CASSPLSGRAPDEQFF
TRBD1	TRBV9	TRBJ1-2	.	TGTGCCAGCAGCGTCGGGACAGCTGTGAACTATGGCTACACCTTC	CASSVGTAVNYGYTF
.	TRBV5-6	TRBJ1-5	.	TGTGCCAGCAGCTTGGGATGGGGAGGTAGTCAGCCCCAGCATTTT	CASSLGWGGSQPQHF
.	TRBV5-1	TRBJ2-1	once	TGCGCCAGCAGCTTGGAGTGGAGCTCCTACAATGAGCAGTTCTTC	CASSLEWSSYNEQFF
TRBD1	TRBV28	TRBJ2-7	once	TGTGCCAGCAGTGTAACCGGGACAGTTGGCGTCGGGCAGTACTTC	CASSVTGTVGVGQYF
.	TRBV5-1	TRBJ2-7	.	TGCGCCAGCAGCTTGACAAGCTCCTACGAGCAGTACTTC	CASSLTSSYEQYF
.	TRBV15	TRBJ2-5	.	TGTGCCACCAGCAGAGATCGTGAGGGAGTTGGAGAGACCCAGTACTTC	CATSRDREGVGETQYF
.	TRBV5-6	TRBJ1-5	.	TGTGCCAGCAGCTTGGTGCCAGGGCGATTCAATCAGCCCCAGCATTTT	CASSLVPGRFNQPQHF
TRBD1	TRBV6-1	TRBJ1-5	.	TGTGCCAGCAGTGCCGGGACAGGCCTAAGCAATCAGCCCCAGCATTTT	CASSAGTGLSNQPQHF
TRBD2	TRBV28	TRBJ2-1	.	TGTGCCAGCAGTTTCAGGACTAAGCGGGAGGGCCGGGTTGGAGATGAGCAGTTCTTC	CASSFRTKREGRVGDEQFF
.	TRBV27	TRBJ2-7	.	TGTGCCAGCAGCCCCCGGGGAATAGGGTACGAGCAGTACTTC	CASSPRGIGYEQYF